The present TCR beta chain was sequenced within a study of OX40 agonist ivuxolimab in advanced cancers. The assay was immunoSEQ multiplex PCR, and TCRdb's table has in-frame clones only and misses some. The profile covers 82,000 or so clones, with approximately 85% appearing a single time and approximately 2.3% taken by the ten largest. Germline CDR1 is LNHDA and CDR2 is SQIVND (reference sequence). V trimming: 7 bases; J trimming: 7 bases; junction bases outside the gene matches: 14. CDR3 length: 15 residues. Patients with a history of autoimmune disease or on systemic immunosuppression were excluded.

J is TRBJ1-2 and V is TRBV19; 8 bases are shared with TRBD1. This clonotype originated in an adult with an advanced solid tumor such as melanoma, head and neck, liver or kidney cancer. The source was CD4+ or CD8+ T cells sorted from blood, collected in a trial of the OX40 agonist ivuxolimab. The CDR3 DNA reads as TGTGCCAGTAAGGTCATGGCAGGGGGCCGCTCTGGCTACACCTTC. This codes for CASKVMAGGRSGYTF.